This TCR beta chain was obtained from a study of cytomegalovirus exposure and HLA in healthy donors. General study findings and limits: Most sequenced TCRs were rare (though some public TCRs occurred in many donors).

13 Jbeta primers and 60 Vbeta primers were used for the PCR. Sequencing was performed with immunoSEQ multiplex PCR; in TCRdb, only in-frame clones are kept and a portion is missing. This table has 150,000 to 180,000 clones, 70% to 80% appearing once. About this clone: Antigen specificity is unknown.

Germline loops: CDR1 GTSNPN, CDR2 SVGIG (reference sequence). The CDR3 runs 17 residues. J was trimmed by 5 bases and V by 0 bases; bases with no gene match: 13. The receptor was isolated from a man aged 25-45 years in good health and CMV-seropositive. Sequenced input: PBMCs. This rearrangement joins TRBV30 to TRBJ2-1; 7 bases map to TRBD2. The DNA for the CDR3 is TGTGCCTGGAGTGTACGTCATCGCGGGAGAACCCACAATGAGCAGTTCTTC. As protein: CAWSVRHRGRTHNEQFF.